The present T cell receptor (beta chain) was sequenced within a study of cytomegalovirus exposure and HLA in healthy donors. The CDR3 consists of 15 residues. The germline gives CDR1 MGHRA, CDR2 YSYEKL. V lost 0 bases and J 4 bases, leaving 13 bases between the germline ends. General study results and limits: Reportedly, TCR beta sequences accurately predicted HLA-A and HLA-B alleles in most subjects. A missense DCLRE1C variant was associated with V- and J-gene trimming of TCR beta chains in a later analysis, and an independent cohort replicated the association.

PCR used 60 Vbeta primers and 13 Jbeta primers. The repertoire was sequenced with immunoSEQ multiplex PCR; TCRdb's copy has only in-frame clones and lacks some. Among fewer than 150,000 clones listed, around three quarters were seen once. As for this clone: What it binds is not known.

The receptor's source is a man aged 25-45 years in good health and CMV-seronegative. Sequenced input: PBMCs. The genes are TRBV4-1 and TRBJ2-7; the D gene is possibly TRBD2 (5 bases). CDR3 coding DNA: TGCGCCAGCAGCCAAGACCCGGGAAGGTTGTACGAGCAGTACTTC. Translated: CASSQDPGRLYEQYF.